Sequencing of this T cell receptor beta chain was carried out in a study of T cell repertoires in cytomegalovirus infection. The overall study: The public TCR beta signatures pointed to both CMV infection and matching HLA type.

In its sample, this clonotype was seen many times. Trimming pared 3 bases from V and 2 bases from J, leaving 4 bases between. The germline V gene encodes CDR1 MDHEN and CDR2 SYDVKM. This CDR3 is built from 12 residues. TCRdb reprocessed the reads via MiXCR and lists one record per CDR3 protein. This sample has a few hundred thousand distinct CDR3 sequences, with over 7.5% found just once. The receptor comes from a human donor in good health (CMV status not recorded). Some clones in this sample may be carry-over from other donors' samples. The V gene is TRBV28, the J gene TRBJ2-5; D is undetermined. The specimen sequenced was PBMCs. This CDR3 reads CASSFLQETQYF. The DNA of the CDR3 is TGTGCCAGCAGTTTCCTTCAAGAGACCCAGTACTTC.